Described below is a single TCR beta chain sequence and its context. This clone's antigen is unknown. Per-base quality was not reported, and no clone a single base away is much larger than it. The library was made by the immunoSEQ multiplex PCR assay. Sourced from immuneACCESS, this table was stored by TCRdb with only in-frame sequences that have V and J called. A share of the clones is absent; for the studies checked, an unresolved V gene accounts for under half, and the remainder has no known explanation. The sample data list 100,000 to 150,000 clones, and roughly 86% of these were observed just once. The ten largest clonotypes hold 12% of the sample. The sample is drawn from a study of PD-1 blockade in mismatch repair-deficient tumors (dated by TCRdb to between 2016 and 2019). Regarding the complete study: Between late 2013 and 2016, the trial enrolled approximately 91 consecutive patients with approximately 12 types of mismatch repair-deficient cancer, all of whom had received prior treatment and were progressing. Tumor-associated T cell clones in the peripheral blood of patients responding to PD-1 blockade were tracked using deep sequencing of TCR CDR3 regions. The study at large found these results: Rapid expansion after pembrolizumab followed by contraction, generally before radiologic responses, was shown by tumor-resident clones, which were often undetectable in blood before treatment.

For each enrolled patient, mismatch repair deficiency was established using either polymerase chain reaction or immunohistochemistry. A few patients who responded to pembrolizumab therapy underwent TCR sequencing. The phase II trial prospectively tested pembrolizumab PD-1 blockade in advanced mismatch repair-deficient cancers regardless of tissue of origin. Peripheral blood T cell samples were serially collected before and at multiple times after PD-1 blockade was started. Blood sampling times were reported as weeks after the first pembrolizumab dose. Trimming at the junction amounts to 6 bases on V and 1 base on J, and the germline ends lie 9 bases apart. CDR1 and CDR2 are drawn from the germline V gene: SGHAT, FQNNGV. Inclusive of the bounding cysteine and phenylalanine, the CDR3 is 13 residues long. Only CDR3 DNA remains: 39 bases, in frame from the first base.

The input for sequencing was peripheral blood, taken approximately 69 weeks after starting pembrolizumab. The sequence derives from an adult with mismatch repair-deficient cancer. Rearrangement joined TRBV11-2 to TRBJ2-5; the D segment could be TRBD2, given 6 matching bases. The DNA sequence is given as TGTGCCAGCAGGGCGGAGGGCCAAGAGACCCAGTACTTC. It is translated as CASRAEGQETQYF. When the CDR3 is completed using the reference TRBV11-2 and TRBJ2-5 genes on either side, the full variable domain is EAGVAQSPRYKIIEKRQSVAFWCNPISGHATLYWYQQILGQGPKLLIQFQNNGVVDDSQLPKDRFSAERLKGVDSTLKIQPAKLEDSAVYLCASRAEGQETQYFGPGTRLLVL.